The present T cell receptor (beta chain) was sequenced within a study of blood T cell repertoires in COVID-19. Measured with immunoSEQ multiplex PCR; TCRdb has only the in-frame clones, and not every one. Of roughly 230,000 clones detected, under 90% appear once; the ten largest clones hold under 3.5%. Allocation to cohorts depended on clinical history reported by the participants. This CDR3 is 16 amino acids long. Unmatched junction bases numbered 7, after V lost 0 bases and J lost 5 bases. CDR1 and CDR2 from the germline V gene are SGHAT and FQNNGV. The TCR was taken from a woman in her sixties who had recovered from COVID-19. The sequencing input was PBMCs or T cells enriched from blood (not recorded which). V gene TRBV11-2 combines with J gene TRBJ1-2; 9 nucleotides align to TRBD1. The CDR3, as DNA: TGTGCCAGCAGCTTAGACGCGGCCGACAGGGGGTATGGCTACACCTTC. Amino acids: CASSLDAADRGYGYTF.